This T cell receptor (beta chain) was documented in a study of identical twins. Deletions cut 2 bases from V and 4 bases from J, with 8 bases between. Germline CDR1 and CDR2: MDHEN and SYDVKM. The CDR3 runs to 13 residues. This clonotype was found once. In TCRdb, the 5' RACE reads were re-called with MiXCR into one record per CDR3 protein. The data hold about 100,000 distinct CDR3 sequences, with 5.9% observed a single time. Specimen: memory T cells sorted from blood. This clonotype was sampled from a woman aged 45-59 years in good health. The chain combines TRBV28 with TRBJ1-2; the D is unclear. The CDR3, as DNA: TGTGCCAGCAGTTTAGGCATCTTCTATGGCTACACCTTC. Protein sequence: CASSLGIFYGYTF.